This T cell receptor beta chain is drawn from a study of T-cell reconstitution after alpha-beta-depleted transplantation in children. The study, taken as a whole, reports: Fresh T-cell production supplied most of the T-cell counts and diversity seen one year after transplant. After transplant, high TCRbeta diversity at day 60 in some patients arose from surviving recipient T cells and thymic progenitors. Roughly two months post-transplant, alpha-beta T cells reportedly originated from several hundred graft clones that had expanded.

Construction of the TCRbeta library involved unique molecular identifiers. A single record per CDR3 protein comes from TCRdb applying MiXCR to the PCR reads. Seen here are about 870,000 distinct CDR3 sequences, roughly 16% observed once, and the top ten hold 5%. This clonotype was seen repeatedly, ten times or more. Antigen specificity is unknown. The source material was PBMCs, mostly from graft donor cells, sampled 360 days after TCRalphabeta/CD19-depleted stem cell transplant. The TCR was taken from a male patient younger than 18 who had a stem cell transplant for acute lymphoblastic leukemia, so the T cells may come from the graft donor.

CDR3 DNA sequence: TGTGCCAGCAGCCAAGGCGTGTGGGGAAAAGAGACCCAGTACTTC. Its translation: CASSQGVWGKETQYF. The rearrangement joins TRBV14 to TRBJ2-5; D gene ambiguous. V lost 1 base to trimming and J lost 3 bases, with 12 bases between them. Germline assignment: CDR1 SGHDN and CDR2 FVKESK. The length of the CDR3 is 15 residues.